This entry concerns a single T cell receptor beta chain. Its cognate antigen is unknown. CDR1 is SGHTA and CDR2 is FQGNSA in the germline V gene. This CDR3 has 13 amino acids. V was clipped by 5 bases and J by 7 bases, with 12 bases between them. Here immunoSEQ multiplex PCR was the method, and the copy in TCRdb shows in-frame clones only, minus some. The sample holds 50,000 to 65,000 clones, approximately 95% seen once. This entry belongs to a study of cytomegalovirus exposure and HLA in healthy donors. Overall study findings and caveats: There were fewer than 200 TCR beta chains listed as cytomegalovirus-associated. Reported performance of the classifier showed diagnosis of cytomegalovirus status with high specificity and sensitivity. CMV antigen specificity of a few CMV-associated chains was confirmed in vitro.

This chain uses TRBV7-2 with TRBJ1-5, with D perhaps matching TRBD1 (6 bases). The sequencing input was PBMCs. This receptor was taken from a woman aged 18 to 35 in good health and CMV-seropositive. The CDR3 here is CASSLGGPQPQHF. CDR3 nucleotide sequence: TGTGCCAGCAGCCTCGGGGGGCCGCAGCCCCAGCATTTT.